This T cell receptor (beta chain) was sequenced during a study of monozygotic twins with inflammatory bowel disease. Added by template switching were UMIs that each held a 6-nucleotide sample barcode. Each CDR3 protein gets one entry in TCRdb, which reprocessed the 5' RACE reads and gives no DNA. This sample's clone table lists tens of thousands of distinct CDR3 sequences. Phlebotomy per donor yielded a single 2.5 ml blood sample. Notes on this clonotype: Antigen: not known.

Whole-study results and caveats: Concordance status among twins (concordant versus discordant) showed no link to repertoire similarity, possibly from limited power. The study found lower TCRbeta diversity (inverse Simpson) in IBD patients than in healthy co-twins.

The CDR3 is made up of 15 amino acids. Germline V gives CDR1 MGHRA, CDR2 YSYEKL. This TCR derives from a human donor with ulcerative colitis or Crohn's disease, or a healthy co-twin of an affected twin (not recorded which). Sequencing input: blood. The rearrangement joins TRBV4-1 to TRBJ1-2; TCRdb's D call of TRBD1 is untestable without DNA. The CDR3 sequence: CASSQVPDRSYGYTF.